Each of the 29 T cell receptor beta chains below was sequenced from the same sample in a study of T cell responses to AZD1222 COVID-19 vaccine. The data were produced by immunoSEQ multiplex PCR, yet TCRdb's version contains in-frame clones alone and is incomplete. The table shows 180,000 or so clones, with around 90% occurring only once. The specimen was peripheral blood, collected 28 days after the second AZD1222 dose. The receptors shown here come from an adult who received the AZD1222 COVID-19 vaccine.

The chain couples TRBV5-4 to TRBJ1-6; a weak D match, TRBD1 (6 bases). The germline V gene encodes CDR1 SGHNT and CDR2 YYREEE (reference sequence). V was shortened by 4 bases and J by 7 bases, with 15 bases between the two germline ends. The CDR3 contains 15 residues. CDR3: CASSLGGRDNSPLHF. The CDR3 DNA is TGTGCCAGCAGCCTGGGGGGCAGGGACAATTCACCCCTCCACTTT.

This chain's CDR3 is CASSIGFGLAGGRKNIQYF. In DNA form, the CDR3 reads TGTGCCAGTAGTATTGGATTTGGACTAGCGGGAGGGCGGAAAAACATTCAGTACTTC. The V call is TRBV19, the J call TRBJ2-4; 15 bases map to TRBD2. The CDR3 is 19 amino acids. Germline CDR1 is LNHDA and CDR2 is SQIVND (reference sequence). V was clipped by 3 bases and J by 4 bases; unmatched bases: 10.

The rearrangement joins TRBV6-4 to TRBJ1-6; D call uncertain. Germline CDR1 reads MRHNA; CDR2 reads SNTAGT. Trimming removed 10 bases at V and 4 bases at J, with 8 bases between. The CDR3 runs 12 residues. CDR3 sequence reads: CATRGYNSPLHF. DNA of the CDR3: TGTGCCACCCGGGGTTATAATTCACCCCTCCACTTT.

CDR3 bases: TGTGCCAGCAGCCCGGGGACTAGCGGGAGCGAGCAGTACTTC. Its protein product is CASSPGTSGSEQYF. V and J are TRBV7-3 and TRBJ2-7; TRBD2 aligns across 14 bases. Unmatched junction bases numbered 3, after V lost 5 bases and J lost 6 bases. This CDR3 is 14 amino acids long. Germline V gives CDR1 SGHTA, CDR2 FQGTGA. Full variable domain (rest looked up from reference TRBV7-3 and TRBJ2-7): GAGVSQTPSNKVTEKGKYVELRCDPISGHTALYWYRQSLGQGPEFLIYFQGTGAADDSGLPNDRFFAVRPEGSVSTLKIQRTERGDSAVYLCASSPGTSGSEQYFGPGTRLTVT.

The sample holds one count of this clone. V and J are TRBV28 and TRBJ1-2; 7 nucleotides agree with TRBD1. The CDR3 contains 13 residues. Germline CDR1 MDHEN, CDR2 SYDVKM. Trimming took 6 bases from V and 2 from J; bases not matched to a gene: 3. CDR3 nucleotide sequence: TGTGCCAGCAGCCGAGGGGGCAACTATGGCTACACCTTC. The encoded protein is CASSRGGNYGYTF.

V is TRBV7-2 and J is TRBJ2-3; D gene unclear. The V gene lost 2 bases and the J gene lost 2 bases, with 14 bases spanning the gap. CDR3 length equals 16 residues. Per the germline V gene, CDR1 is SGHTA and CDR2 is FQGNSA. In nucleotides, the CDR3 is TGTGCCAGCAGCTTATCCAGGCGAAGTCCCACAGATACGCAGTATTTT. This codes for CASSLSRRSPTDTQYF.

The rearrangement uses TRBV12-3 or TRBV12-4 and TRBJ2-5; no firm D call. The V end was cut by 6 bases, the J end by 5 bases, with 10 bases between. CDR3 length: 12 residues. In DNA, the CDR3 is TGTGCCAGCAGCCGGACGTGGGAGACCCAGTACTTC. It translates to CASSRTWETQYF.

This clone showed up many times. The chain joins TRBV2 to TRBJ2-1, with 8 bases identical to TRBD2. Losses at the gene ends were 6 bases for V and 7 bases for J; bases not matched to a gene: 5. Germline values: CDR1 SNHLY, CDR2 FYNNEI. The CDR3 length is 13 residues. CDR3 nucleotides: TGTGCCAGCAGAAGCGGGAGTTTGAATGAGCAGTTCTTC. The encoded protein is CASRSGSLNEQFF.

This chain connects TRBV11-1 to TRBJ2-2, with D perhaps TRBD2 (5 bases). The CDR3 is made up of 13 amino acids. Trimming took 5 bases from V and 7 from J, leaving 11 bases between them. The germline V gene encodes CDR1 SGHAT and CDR2 FQDESV (reference sequence). The CDR3 DNA follows: TGTGCCAGCAGCCCCGGTGCGGGCGGGGAGCTGTTTTTT. The encoded protein is CASSPGAGGELFF.

V gene TRBV10-3 combines with J gene TRBJ2-3, with no clear D. Deletions cut 3 bases from V and 5 bases from J, with 9 bases between. CDR1 is ENHRY and CDR2 is SYGVKD in the germline V gene. There are 13 residues in the CDR3. The CDR3 nucleotides are TGTGCCATCAGTGAAGGAAGGGAAGATACGCAGTATTTT. Translating gives CAISEGREDTQYF.

The V and J genes are TRBV18 and TRBJ2-7; 13 bases fit TRBD2. Per germline, CDR1 KGHSH and CDR2 LQKENI. The CDR3 runs to 16 residues. V dropped 3 bases and J dropped 3; count of bases not matched to a gene: 5. In nucleotides, the CDR3 is TGTGCCAGCTCACCTTGGACTAGCGGGAGTTTCTACGAGCAGTACTTC. Protein product: CASSPWTSGSFYEQYF.

The chain uses TRBV4-3 and TRBJ1-5; unclear D gene. Between the trimmed V and J ends, which lost 1 base and 4 bases, there was a span of 5 bases. This CDR3 is 13 amino acids long. Germline loops: CDR1 LGHNA, CDR2 YSLEER. The CDR3 is CASSQGENQPQHF. The CDR3 bases are TGCGCCAGCAGCCAAGGGGAAAATCAGCCCCAGCATTTT.

The chain employs TRBV7-2 and TRBJ2-5; the match to TRBD1 covers 8 bases. The trim removed 4 bases at V and 5 bases at J, leaving 12 bases unmatched. Germline CDR1 is SGHTA and CDR2 is FQGNSA. This CDR3 contains 16 residues. The CDR3 nucleotides are TGTGCCAGCAGCTGGAACGGACAGGGCGCAAGGGAGACCCAGTACTTC. Amino acid sequence: CASSWNGQGARETQYF.

CDR3 sequence: CASSFDRGYQETQYF. The CDR3 coding sequence is TGCGCCAGCAGCTTCGACAGGGGCTACCAAGAGACCCAGTACTTC. The V gene is TRBV10-2, the J gene TRBJ2-5; 8 bases line up with TRBD1. CDR3 size: 15 residues. Germline loops: CDR1 WSHSY, CDR2 SAAADI. Losses at the gene ends were 6 bases for V and 0 bases for J; bases not matched to a gene: 6.

V usage is TRBV2 and J usage is TRBJ2-7, with D perhaps TRBD1 (5 bases). Trimming cost V 4 bases and J 0 bases, with 10 bases left between them. CDR1 SNHLY and CDR2 FYNNEI come from the germline V gene. There are 14 residues in the CDR3. CDR3 sequence reads: CASSVDTGSYEQYF. The CDR3, as DNA: TGTGCCAGCAGTGTGGACACTGGCTCCTACGAGCAGTACTTC.

This clone was seen only a few times. Other DNA sequences within the sample encode an identical CDR3. This chain joins TRBV7-9 and TRBJ1-5; D is undetermined. Germline assignment: CDR1 SEHNR and CDR2 FQNEAQ (reference sequence). The CDR3 length is 13 residues. Trimming removed 4 bases from V and 5 bases from J, with 9 bases in between. CDR3 residues: CASSSQGDQPQHF. DNA for the CDR3: TGTGCCAGCAGCTCGCAAGGAGATCAGCCCCAGCATTTT.

The count of this clone is one. V gene TRBV30 combines with J gene TRBJ1-1, with a tentative D call TRBD1 (6 bases). Per the germline V gene, CDR1 is GTSNPN and CDR2 is SVGIG (reference sequence). V was trimmed by 5 bases and J by 3 bases, leaving 13 bases between them. The CDR3 is made up of 13 amino acids. CDR3 residues: CAWSRGRDTEAFF. In DNA form, the CDR3 reads TGTGCCTGGTCCAGGGGCAGGGACACTGAAGCTTTCTTT.

This clone was seen a single time. The chain carries TRBV5-1 and TRBJ1-1, with 7 bases that match TRBD1. Germline CDR1 and CDR2: SGHRS and YFSETQ. This CDR3 is 16 amino acids long. V lost 1 base, J lost 1 base, and 7 bases stayed unmatched. The CDR3 protein is CASSLTGTAQNTEAFF. In DNA form, the CDR3 reads TGCGCCAGCAGCTTGACCGGGACAGCTCAGAACACTGAAGCTTTCTTT.

The V and J genes are TRBV12-3 or TRBV12-4 and TRBJ1-5; 7 positions agree with TRBD1. V lost 7 bases and J lost 1; bases outside the gene matches: 1. The CDR3 totals 13 residues. In nucleotides, the CDR3 is TGTGCCAGCACCAGGGGGAGCAATCAGCCCCAGCATTTT. It encodes CASTRGSNQPQHF.

This clone appeared once. V and J are TRBV19 and TRBJ2-4; D might be TRBD1 (5 bases). The V end lost 3 bases, the J end lost 0 bases, and 9 bases lay between the germline ends. The CDR3 totals 15 residues. The V gene's germline CDR1 is LNHDA and CDR2 SQIVND (reference sequence). The CDR3 here is CASSIGRGAKNIQYF. CDR3 bases: TGTGCCAGTAGTATCGGAAGGGGAGCCAAAAACATTCAGTACTTC.

The chain combines TRBV3-1 (or the pseudogene TRBV3-2) with TRBJ1-1; TRBD1 is a possible D gene (5 bases). The germline gives CDR1 LGHDT, CDR2 YNNKEL (reference sequence). Trimming shortened V by 0 bases and J by 4 bases, and 6 bases separated the two germline ends. The CDR3 extends over 13 amino acids. The CDR3 DNA follows: TGTGCCAGCAGCCAAGAGGGGGGCACTGAAGCTTTCTTT. This sequence encodes CASSQEGGTEAFF.

This clone came up a few times. This sequence joins TRBV4-3 and TRBJ2-2, with D perhaps matching TRBD2 (6 bases). The germline V and J ends were trimmed by 1 base and 5 bases, with 17 bases remaining between them. This CDR3 has 17 residues. CDR1 and CDR2 from the germline V gene are LGHNA and YSLEER. The CDR3 spells CASSQGDLSQRTGELFF. CDR3 DNA sequence: TGCGCCAGCAGCCAAGGGGACTTGTCCCAGAGGACCGGGGAGCTGTTTTTT.

The chain has TRBV18 and TRBJ2-3, with 12 positions matching TRBD1. Germline V gives CDR1 KGHSH, CDR2 LQKENI. The CDR3 is 16 residues long. V lost 4 bases and J lost 6; bases outside the gene matches: 8. The CDR3 DNA reads TGTGCCAGCTCACGCCCGGGACAGGGGGCGAGGGATACGCAGTATTTT. Translated, it gives CASSRPGQGARDTQYF.

The chain uses TRBV7-9 and TRBJ1-4; D perhaps matches TRBD1 (5 bases). This CDR3 comprises 13 residues. CDR1 SEHNR and CDR2 FQNEAQ come from the germline V gene (reference sequence). Trimming left V 6 bases short and J 1 base short, with 6 bases between. CDR3 region: CASRGGTNEKLFF. CDR3 sequence (DNA): TGTGCCAGCAGGGGGGGAACTAATGAAAAACTGTTTTTT.

The CDR3 nucleotides read TGTGCCAGCTCACCGCTAGCGGGGGACACCGGGGAGCTGTTTTTT. Translating gives CASSPLAGDTGELFF. This chain joins TRBV18 and TRBJ2-2, with 10 nucleotides matching TRBD2. With 3 bases clipped from V and 3 bases from J, the junction kept 1 base outside the gene matches. CDR1 is KGHSH, CDR2 LQKENI, per germline. The CDR3 covers 15 residues.

The chain recombines TRBV5-4 with TRBJ2-3; TRBD2 is a possible D gene (6 bases). CDR1 and CDR2 from the germline V gene are SGHNT and YYREEE (reference sequence). The V gene lost 3 bases and the J gene lost 5 bases, with 7 bases spanning the gap. The CDR3 runs 12 residues. The DNA for the CDR3 is TGTGCCAGCAGCTGGGGACTAGATACGCAGTATTTT. Its protein is CASSWGLDTQYF. Full variable domain (missing parts from reference TRBV5-4 and TRBJ2-3): ETGVTQSPTHLIKTRGQQVTLRCSSQSGHNTVSWYQQALGQGPQFIFQYYREEENGRGNFPPRFSGLQFPNYSSELNVNALELDDSALYLCASSWGLDTQYFGPGTRLTVL.

The chain has TRBV13 and TRBJ1-5; D gene ambiguous. V dropped 6 bases and J dropped 2 bases, with 8 bases sitting between them. CDR3 length: 13 amino acids. The germline CDR1 and CDR2 sequences are PRHDT and FYEKMQ (reference sequence). For the CDR3, the DNA is TGTGCCAGCAGTTCGAGGGGCAATCAGCCCCAGCATTTT. This codes for CASSSRGNQPQHF.

This clone was found a few times. The chain has TRBV21-1 and TRBJ2-7; the D call of TRBD2 is as the table states it, not checked on the DNA. TRBV21-1 is shown as a pseudogene. The CDR3 has 20 amino acids. The chain's CDR3 is CASSKALWGLAGGFPYEQYF. As DNA, the CDR3 is TGTGCCAGCAGCAAAGCGCTTTGGGGACTAGCGGGAGGTTTCCCCTACGAGCAGTACTTC.

V and J are TRBV18 and TRBJ1-5; D remains ambiguous. This CDR3 has 13 residues. Trimming pared 2 bases from V and 0 bases from J, leaving 2 bases between. CDR1 and CDR2 (germline): KGHSH, LQKENI. DNA of the CDR3: TGTGCCAGCTCACCAGATAGCAATCAGCCCCAGCATTTT. This gives the protein CASSPDSNQPQHF.